This TCR beta chain was retrieved from a study of blood T cell repertoires in COVID-19. Looking at the study overall: Donors in the United States, Italy and Spain gave samples during acute or convalescent COVID-19. PBMCs, B-cell-depleted T cells, or T cells were the source of the cDNA or gDNA that made up the material.

The V gene end was trimmed by 2 bases and the J gene end by 2 bases; junction bases not matched to a gene: 2. The CDR3 covers 15 residues. From germline, CDR1 is MNHNY and CDR2 SVGAGI (reference sequence). Authors' analysis steps: Amplification from reference gene primers served as the basis for estimated nucleated cell counts. Repertoires were generated with immunoSEQ multiplex PCR, while TCRdb's copy carries only in-frame clones and drops some. For V, J and clone size, that table is used; D and trimming come from the DNA. Seen here are about 85,000 clones, 87% observed once, and the top ten hold 5.4%. This clone appeared a single time.

The sample consisted of peripheral blood. The rearrangement links TRBV6-6 to TRBJ1-4; the match to TRBD1 covers 7 bases. The source is a man in his fifties or sixties with acute or convalescent COVID-19. CDR3 sequence (DNA): TGTGCCAGCAGTTACCTCAGGGGGACTAATGAAAAACTGTTTTTT. Translation: CASSYLRGTNEKLFF.